This T cell receptor (beta chain) was profiled in a study of siplizumab effects on memory and regulatory T cells. General observations from the study: Confirmatory evidence of suppressive function in proliferating siplizumab-culture Tregs was not obtained. Only a minor fraction of alloreactive clones mapped to unstimulated subsets.

Germline lookup yields CDR1 LNHNV and CDR2 YYDKDF (reference sequence). The length of the CDR3 is 12 residues. V was pared by 0 bases and J by 4 bases, with 3 bases between. As for this clone: The antigen is undetermined. Additional DNA sequences in this sample encode the identical CDR3.

Each sample yielded around 9.6 x 10^4 assayed TCR templates. Only in-frame clones appear in the TCRdb table, and some are missing; sequencing was by immunoSEQ multiplex PCR. The sample holds about 82,000 clones; 87% are singletons and the top ten take over 1.5%. The specimen was Tregs sorted from blood. The V call is TRBV15, the J call TRBJ1-2, with D hard to call. The clonotype comes from a human donor in good health. DNA for the CDR3: TGTGCCACCAGCAGAGAGGGCTATGGCTACACCTTC. Amino acid sequence: CATSREGYGYTF.